Included here is one T cell receptor beta chain sequence, with context. Its antigen is unidentified. V dropped 6 bases and J dropped 8 bases, with 13 bases sitting between them. Germline V lookup: CDR1 SNHLY, CDR2 FYNNEI. The CDR3 consists of 12 residues. The record originates from a study of T cell responses to AZD1222 COVID-19 vaccine. Study-wide results and limits: Samples come after the peak T cell response, not at day 14. Spike regions recognized by vaccine-associated CD4 TCRs spanned the protein, led by 160-218 and 743-854. Receipt of two AZD1222 doses was followed by a rise in Spike-specific TCR breadth and depth. Clonal diversity may have been underestimated, and the donors were mostly white British, with more females than males.

Data came from immunoSEQ multiplex PCR; TCRdb stores just in-frame clones and leaves some out. The sample includes over 95,000 clones, more than 75% of them seen just once. The J gene is TRBJ1-2, the V gene TRBV2; D perhaps matches TRBD1 (5 bases). The source of this sequence is an adult in good health. The source was peripheral blood, collected on day 0 of AZD1222 vaccination. CDR3 DNA sequence: TGTGCCAGCAGCAGGGAAATGGGGGGCTACACCTTC. Translated: CASSREMGGYTF.